Following are 10 T cell receptor beta chains from one sample sequenced in a study of OX40 agonist ivuxolimab in advanced cancers. This table comes from immunoSEQ multiplex PCR, and its TCRdb copy is limited to in-frame clones, with some not included. The top ten clones hold roughly 23% of a sample with 26,000 or so clones, 88% of them seen once. Specimen: CD4+ or CD8+ T cells sorted from blood, collected in a trial of the OX40 agonist ivuxolimab. The origin of the receptors is an adult with an advanced solid tumor such as melanoma, head and neck, liver or kidney cancer.

This chain joins TRBV7-9 and TRBJ1-5, with D hard to call. V was cut by 1 base and J by 3 bases, with 10 bases left in between. This CDR3 contains 15 residues. Per germline, CDR1 SEHNR and CDR2 FQNEAQ (reference sequence). CDR3 residues: CASSLGDRSNQPQHF. CDR3 nucleotide sequence: TGTGCCAGCAGCTTAGGCGACCGTTCCAATCAGCCCCAGCATTTT. Supplemented by reference TRBV7-9 and TRBJ1-5, the full variable domain reads DTGVSQNPRHKITKRGQNVTFRCDPISEHNRLYWYRQTLGQGPEFLTYFQNEAQLEKSRLLSDRFSAERPKGSFSTLEIQRTEQGDSAMYLCASSLGDRSNQPQHFGDGTRLSIL.

This chain joins TRBV5-4 and TRBJ2-2, with D hard to call. This CDR3 comprises 13 residues. V shed 1 base and J shed 6 bases, with 7 bases lying between them. Germline V gene data show CDR1 as SGHNT and CDR2 as YYREEE (reference sequence). The CDR3 DNA sequence: TGTGCCAGCAGCTTGCCCTTGTCCGGGGAGCTGTTTTTT. Residues: CASSLPLSGELFF.

The rearrangement links TRBV6-5 to TRBJ2-5, with D perhaps matching TRBD2 (5 bases). The V end was cut by 5 bases, the J end by 2 bases, with 12 bases between. Germline V lookup: CDR1 MNHEY, CDR2 SVGAGI. The CDR3 spans 14 residues. CDR3 nucleotide sequence: TGTGCCAGCAGTATCGGGTTAGCGCAAGAGACCCAGTACTTC. It codes for CASSIGLAQETQYF.

The V gene is TRBV25-1, the J gene TRBJ2-7; D ambiguous. Between the trimmed V and J ends, which lost 2 bases and 2 bases, there was a span of 10 bases. This CDR3 is 14 amino acids long. Looked up from germline, CDR1 is MGHDK and CDR2 is SYGVNS. The CDR3 here is CASSERGRTYEQYF. The CDR3 DNA reads as TGTGCCAGCAGTGAACGAGGACGGACCTACGAGCAGTACTTC.

The gene calls are TRBV7-9 and TRBJ1-4, with a weak D call TRBD1 (5 bases). This CDR3 is 17 amino acids long. Germline values: CDR1 SEHNR, CDR2 FQNEAQ (reference sequence). Trimming removed 2 bases at V and 4 bases at J, with 17 bases between. The CDR3 region is CASSLPEVGRGNEKLFF. CDR3 sequence (DNA): TGTGCCAGCAGCTTACCAGAGGTGGGGCGGGGTAATGAAAAACTGTTTTTT.

This clone was counted between two and nine times. The chain links TRBV9 to TRBJ1-1; weak D call: TRBD1 (5 bases). With 6 bases removed from V and 4 bases from J, the gap between germline ends came to 19 bases. This CDR3 spans 15 amino acids. CDR1 and CDR2 from the germline V gene are SGDLS and YYNGEE. This CDR3 is CASTLSGLGVTEAFF. The CDR3 DNA reads as TGTGCCAGCACTCTAAGTGGGTTGGGGGTCACTGAAGCTTTCTTT.

The chain couples TRBV21-1 to TRBJ2-7; the tabulated D call, TRBD1, remains unverified against the DNA. TRBV21-1 is flagged as a pseudogene. This CDR3 is 14 amino acids long. The CDR3: CASSKQGPNDEQYF. The CDR3 DNA follows: TGTGCCAGCAGCAAACAGGGGCCCAACGACGAGCAGTACTTC.

In its sample, this clone was seen a few times. The chain is built from TRBV20-1 and TRBJ2-2; no reliable D call. V gave up 5 bases and J gave up 4 bases, with 5 bases separating them. The CDR3 totals 11 residues. Germline CDR1 is DFQATT and CDR2 is SNEGSKA (reference sequence). CDR3 protein: CSAQSTGELFF. The CDR3 DNA is TGCAGTGCTCAGTCCACCGGGGAGCTGTTTTTT.

This chain joins TRBV27 and TRBJ2-7; TRBD1 might be the D (5 bases). The CDR3 consists of 12 residues. Between the trimmed V and J ends, which lost 6 bases and 0 bases, there was a span of 6 bases. Per the germline V gene, CDR1 is MNHEY and CDR2 is SMNVEV (reference sequence). CDR3 in amino acids: CASSDSSYEQYF. CDR3 nucleotide sequence: TGTGCCAGCAGCGACAGCTCCTACGAGCAGTACTTC.

The CDR3 spells CASSFEQNTEAFF. The CDR3 DNA reads as TGTGCCAGCAGCTTCGAACAGAACACTGAAGCTTTCTTT. The chain uses TRBV7-6 and TRBJ1-1; D is undetermined. Trimming left V 3 bases short and J 1 base short, with 6 bases between. This CDR3 region has 13 residues. Germline CDR1 is SGHVS and CDR2 is FNYEAQ.